Shown below are 13 T cell receptor beta chains from a single sample sequenced in a study of T-cell memory formation after mild COVID-19. TCRdb re-analysed the 5' RACE reads in MiXCR, keeping a single row per CDR3 protein. Here the sample spans 450,000 to 700,000 distinct CDR3 sequences, more than 15% being singletons. Sequenced: PBMCs or a T cell subset sorted from them (not recorded which). The receptors shown here come from an adult woman who had mild COVID-19 (a few samples of this study predate the infection). Cell type and time point are not known.

In its sample, this clonotype was seen a few times. This chain connects TRBV20-1 to TRBJ2-1; 8 bases align to TRBD2. The ends lost 5 bases at V and 4 bases at J; junction bases unmatched: 7. This CDR3 has 14 residues. From germline, CDR1 is DFQATT and CDR2 SNEGSKA (reference sequence). In nucleotides, the CDR3 is TGCAGTGCTCGTAGCGGGGTTACTTACAATGAGCAGTTCTTC. It encodes CSARSGVTYNEQFF.

In its sample, this clonotype was seen many times. The rearrangement uses TRBV5-1 and TRBJ1-1; D uncertain. Trimming took 4 bases from V and 1 from J, leaving 14 bases between them. The CDR3 extends over 15 amino acids. Germline V gives CDR1 SGHRS, CDR2 YFSETQ. The CDR3 spells CASSAMWSENTEAFF. The CDR3 DNA is TGCGCCAGCAGCGCTATGTGGTCCGAGAACACTGAAGCTTTCTTT. Filled out from reference TRBV5-1 and TRBJ1-1, the complete variable domain reads KAGVTQTPRYLIKTRGQQVTLSCSPISGHRSVSWYQQTPGQGLQFLFEYFSETQRNKGNFPGRFSGRQFSNSRSEMNVSTLELGDSALYLCASSAMWSENTEAFFGQGTRLTVV.

This clonotype was seen ten or more times. This chain joins TRBV7-9 and TRBJ2-2; D is possibly TRBD1 or TRBD2 (5 bases each). With 5 bases removed from V and 4 bases from J, the gap between germline ends came to 23 bases. Germline V lookup: CDR1 SEHNR, CDR2 FQNEAQ (reference sequence). There are 18 residues in the CDR3. Here the CDR3 reads CASSRNFRDGGSTGELFF. In nucleotides, the CDR3 is TGTGCCAGCAGCCGGAACTTCCGGGACGGAGGAAGCACCGGGGAGCTGTTTTTT.

This clonotype was found a few times. V usage is TRBV7-9 and J usage is TRBJ2-1; perhaps TRBD1 as D (7 bases). The CDR3 runs 16 residues. The ends were cut back, 2 bases at V and 2 bases at J, with 13 bases in the middle. Germline assignment: CDR1 SEHNR and CDR2 FQNEAQ (reference sequence). This chain's CDR3 is CASSLFRGTAYNEQFF. In nucleotides, the CDR3 is TGTGCCAGCAGCTTATTCCGGGGGACAGCCTACAATGAGCAGTTCTTC.

The chain uses TRBV6-6 and TRBJ1-5, with D possibly being TRBD1 (5 bases). The germline V gene has CDR1 MNHNY and CDR2 SVGAGI (reference sequence). Trimming shortened V by 6 bases and J by 2 bases, and 20 bases separated the two germline ends. This CDR3 contains 17 residues. As DNA, the CDR3 is TGTGCCAGCAGCCGAATTGTGAGGGGAGTGGGCAATCAGCCCCAGCATTTT. Its translation is CASSRIVRGVGNQPQHF.

This clonotype has more than one count but fewer than ten. This chain connects TRBV25-1 to TRBJ2-7; possible D gene TRBD1, 5 bases. Germline V gives CDR1 MGHDK, CDR2 SYGVNS. The V end lost 1 base, the J end lost 6 bases, and 13 bases lay between the germline ends. CDR3 length: 14 residues. The DNA for the CDR3 is TGTGCCAGCAGTGAATGGAAGGGAAGGGGCGAGCAGTACTTC. Residues: CASSEWKGRGEQYF.

The gene calls are TRBV7-2 and TRBJ2-1; 12 nucleotides match TRBD2. CDR1 and CDR2 (germline): SGHTA, FQGNSA. This CDR3 is 17 amino acids long. The V and J ends lost 5 bases and 4 bases, in that order; junction bases with no gene match: 9. In DNA form, the CDR3 reads TGTGCCAGCAGCATGGGACTAGCGGGCACGAGTTACAATGAGCAGTTCTTC. Translating it yields CASSMGLAGTSYNEQFF.

The sample holds a few counts of this clonotype. The chain combines TRBV6-5 with TRBJ1-5; D not certain. The V gene lost 5 bases and the J gene lost 5 bases, with 19 bases spanning the gap. The CDR3 runs 16 residues. Germline assignment: CDR1 MNHEY and CDR2 SVGAGI. For the CDR3, the DNA is TGTGCCAGCAGTGCAACCTACGCGGGGTCGGATCAGCCCCAGCATTTT. Protein sequence: CASSATYAGSDQPQHF.

This clonotype came up many times. At one end, the junction sequence differs from germline, possibly due to a read error. The chain joins TRBV7-7 to TRBJ2-1, with no clear D. The CDR3 has 15 residues. In germline, CDR1 is SSHAT, CDR2 FNYEAQ (reference sequence). CDR3 DNA sequence: TGTGCTAGCAGCTTAGGTCAAGGAAGGTTCAATGAGCAGTTCTTC. This sequence encodes CASSLGQGRFNEQFF.

This clonotype was counted a few times. This chain links TRBV7-2 with TRBJ2-5; TRBD2 agrees at 9 bases. Germline loops: CDR1 SGHTA, CDR2 FQGNSA. The CDR3 runs 18 residues. The ends lost 1 base at V and 5 bases at J; junction bases unmatched: 14. The CDR3 bases are TGTGCCAGCAGCTTAGAGGCGAGAGCGGGAGGTTATCTGGAGACCCAGTACTTC. Translation: CASSLEARAGGYLETQYF.

This clonotype was observed many times. This chain connects TRBV3-1 to TRBJ2-3, with 7 bases matching TRBD1. Per germline, CDR1 LGHDT and CDR2 YNNKEL (reference sequence). V lost 4 bases to trimming and J lost 0 bases; unmatched junction nucleotides: 4. This CDR3 comprises 15 residues. CDR3 region: CASSPTGTSTDTQYF. CDR3 DNA: TGTGCCAGCAGCCCGACAGGGACAAGCACAGATACGCAGTATTTT.

A word on this clonotype: Because the CDR3's place on the DNA is in doubt, the DNA is left out and the CDR3 is given as listed by TCRdb. The CDR3 sequence is CASSSSAGRNNEQFF. The chain uses TRBV12-3 or TRBV12-4 and TRBJ2-1. Termini included, the CDR3 measures 15 amino acids.

The chain recombines TRBV12-3 or TRBV12-4 with TRBJ2-7; 8 bases are a match to TRBD1. The V and J ends lost 7 bases and 4 bases, in that order; junction bases with no gene match: 15. There are 16 residues in the CDR3. The CDR3 loop reads CASNSNGAGGPYEQYF. In DNA form, the CDR3 reads TGTGCCAGCAACTCCAACGGGGCAGGGGGCCCTTACGAGCAGTACTTC.